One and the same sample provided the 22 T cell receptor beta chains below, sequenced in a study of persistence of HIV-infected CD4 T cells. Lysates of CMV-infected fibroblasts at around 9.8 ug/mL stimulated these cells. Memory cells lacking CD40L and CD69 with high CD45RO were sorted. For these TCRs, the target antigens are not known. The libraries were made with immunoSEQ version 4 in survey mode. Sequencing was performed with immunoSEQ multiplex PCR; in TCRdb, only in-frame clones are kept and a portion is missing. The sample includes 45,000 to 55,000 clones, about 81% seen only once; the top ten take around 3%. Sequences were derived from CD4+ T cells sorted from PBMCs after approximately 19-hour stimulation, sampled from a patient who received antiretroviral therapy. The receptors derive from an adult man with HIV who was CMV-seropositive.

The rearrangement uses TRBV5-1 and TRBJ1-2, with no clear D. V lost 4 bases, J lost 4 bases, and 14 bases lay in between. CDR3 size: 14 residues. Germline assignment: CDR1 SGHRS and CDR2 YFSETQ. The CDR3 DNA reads TGCGCCAGCAGCCCTGGTCGGGAAAGCTATGGCTACACCTTC. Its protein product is CASSPGRESYGYTF.

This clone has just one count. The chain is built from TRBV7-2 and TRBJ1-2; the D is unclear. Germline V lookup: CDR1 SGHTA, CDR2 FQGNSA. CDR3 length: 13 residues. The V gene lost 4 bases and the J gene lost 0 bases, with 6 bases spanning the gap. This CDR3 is CASSSIANYGYTF. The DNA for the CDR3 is TGTGCCAGCAGCTCCATAGCTAACTATGGCTACACCTTC.

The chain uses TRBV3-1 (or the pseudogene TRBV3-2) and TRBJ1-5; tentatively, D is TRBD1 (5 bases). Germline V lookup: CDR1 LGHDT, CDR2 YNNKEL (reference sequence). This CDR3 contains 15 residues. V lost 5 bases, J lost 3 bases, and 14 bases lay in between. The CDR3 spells CASSLPGRINQPQHF. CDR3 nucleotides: TGTGCCAGCAGCTTACCGGGACGGATCAATCAGCCCCAGCATTTT.

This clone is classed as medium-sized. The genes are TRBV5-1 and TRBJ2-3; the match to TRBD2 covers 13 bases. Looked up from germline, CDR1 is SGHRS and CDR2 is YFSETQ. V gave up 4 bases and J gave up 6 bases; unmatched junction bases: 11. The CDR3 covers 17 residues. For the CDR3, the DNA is TGCGCCAGCAGCGCCAATCCCGGGACTAGCGGGGAGGATACGCAGTATTTT. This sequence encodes CASSANPGTSGEDTQYF.

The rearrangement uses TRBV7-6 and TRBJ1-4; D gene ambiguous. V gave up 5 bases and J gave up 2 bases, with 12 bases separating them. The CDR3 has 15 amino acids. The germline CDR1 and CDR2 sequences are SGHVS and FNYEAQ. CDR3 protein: CASSPQVGTNEKLFF. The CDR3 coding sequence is TGTGCCAGCAGCCCCCAGGTGGGGACTAATGAAAAACTGTTTTTT.

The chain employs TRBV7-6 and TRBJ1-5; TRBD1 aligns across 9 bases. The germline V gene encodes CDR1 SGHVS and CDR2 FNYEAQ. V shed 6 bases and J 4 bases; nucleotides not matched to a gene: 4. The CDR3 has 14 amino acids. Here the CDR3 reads CASSLGQGNQPQHF. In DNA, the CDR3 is TGTGCCAGCAGTCTGGGACAGGGAAATCAGCCCCAGCATTTT.

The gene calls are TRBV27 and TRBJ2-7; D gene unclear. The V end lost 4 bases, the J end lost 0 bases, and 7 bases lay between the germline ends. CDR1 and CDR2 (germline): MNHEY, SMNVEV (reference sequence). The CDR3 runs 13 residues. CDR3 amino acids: CASSSLSSYEQYF. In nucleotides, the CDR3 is TGTGCCAGCAGTTCCCTTAGCTCCTACGAGCAGTACTTC.

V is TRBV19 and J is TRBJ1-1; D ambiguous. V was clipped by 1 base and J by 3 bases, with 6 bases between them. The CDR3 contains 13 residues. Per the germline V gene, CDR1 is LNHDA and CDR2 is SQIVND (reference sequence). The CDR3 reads CASSIGGHTEAFF. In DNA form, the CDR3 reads TGTGCCAGTAGTATAGGAGGCCACACTGAAGCTTTCTTT.

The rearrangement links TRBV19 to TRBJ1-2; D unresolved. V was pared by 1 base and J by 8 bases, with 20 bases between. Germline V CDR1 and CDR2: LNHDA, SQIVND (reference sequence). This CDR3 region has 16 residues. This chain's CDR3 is CASSIVPPLGGYGYTF. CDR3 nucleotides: TGTGCCAGTAGTATAGTACCCCCCTTAGGAGGGTACGGCTACACCTTC. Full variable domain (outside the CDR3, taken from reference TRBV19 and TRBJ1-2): DGGITQSPKYLFRKEGQNVTLSCEQNLNHDAMYWYRQDPGQGLRLIYYSQIVNDFQKGDIAEGYSVSREKKESFPLTVTSAQKNPTAFYLCASSIVPPLGGYGYTFGSGTRLTVV.

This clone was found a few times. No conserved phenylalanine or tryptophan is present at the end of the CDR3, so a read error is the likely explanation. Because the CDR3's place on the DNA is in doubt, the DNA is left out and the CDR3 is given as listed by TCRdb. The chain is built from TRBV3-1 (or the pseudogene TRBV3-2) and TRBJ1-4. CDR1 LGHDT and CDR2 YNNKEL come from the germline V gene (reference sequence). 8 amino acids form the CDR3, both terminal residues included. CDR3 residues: CASSRPRL.

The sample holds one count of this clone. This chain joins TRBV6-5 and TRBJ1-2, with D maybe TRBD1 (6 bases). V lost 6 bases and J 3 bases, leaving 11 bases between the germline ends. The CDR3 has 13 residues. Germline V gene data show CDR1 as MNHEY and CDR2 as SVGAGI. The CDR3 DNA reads TGTGCCAGCAGCCCGGACAGCTACTATGGCTACACCTTC. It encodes CASSPDSYYGYTF.

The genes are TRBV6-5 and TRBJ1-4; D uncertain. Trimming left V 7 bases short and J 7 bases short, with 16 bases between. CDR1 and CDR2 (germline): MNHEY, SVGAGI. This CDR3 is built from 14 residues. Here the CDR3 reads CASTVRRNSEKLFF. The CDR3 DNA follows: TGTGCCAGCACCGTCCGGCGGAATTCTGAAAAACTGTTTTTT.

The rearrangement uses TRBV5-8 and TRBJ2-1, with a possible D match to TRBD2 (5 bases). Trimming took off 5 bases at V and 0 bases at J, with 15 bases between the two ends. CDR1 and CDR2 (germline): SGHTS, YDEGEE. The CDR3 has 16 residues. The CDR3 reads CASSFLSGSSYNEQFF. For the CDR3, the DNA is TGTGCCAGCAGTTTTCTGAGCGGTAGCTCCTACAATGAGCAGTTCTTC.

The CDR3 DNA follows: TGTGCCAGCAGTTCAAGAGAGACCCAGTACTTC. It translates to CASSSRETQYF. The J gene is TRBJ2-5, the V gene TRBV28; D not resolved. V lost 4 bases and J lost 4, with 4 bases in between. The CDR3 contains 11 residues. The germline gives CDR1 MDHEN, CDR2 SYDVKM.

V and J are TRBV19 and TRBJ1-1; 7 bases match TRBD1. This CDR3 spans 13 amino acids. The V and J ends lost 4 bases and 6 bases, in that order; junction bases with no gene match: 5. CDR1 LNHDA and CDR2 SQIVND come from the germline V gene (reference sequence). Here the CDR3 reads CASSTTGYAEAFF. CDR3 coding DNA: TGTGCCAGTAGTACGACAGGGTACGCTGAAGCTTTCTTT.

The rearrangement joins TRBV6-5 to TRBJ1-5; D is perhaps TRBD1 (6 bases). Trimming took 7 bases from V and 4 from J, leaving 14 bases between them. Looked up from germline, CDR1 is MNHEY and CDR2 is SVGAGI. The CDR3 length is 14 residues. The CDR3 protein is CASNNKRGNQPQHF. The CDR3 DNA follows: TGTGCCAGCAACAATAAGAGGGGGAATCAGCCCCAGCATTTT.

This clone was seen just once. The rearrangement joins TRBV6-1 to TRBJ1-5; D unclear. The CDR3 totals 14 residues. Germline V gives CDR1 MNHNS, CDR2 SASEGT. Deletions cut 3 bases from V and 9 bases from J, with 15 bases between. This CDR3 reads CASSDQVGVWPQHF. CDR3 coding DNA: TGTGCCAGCAGTGACCAGGTGGGAGTGTGGCCCCAGCATTTT.

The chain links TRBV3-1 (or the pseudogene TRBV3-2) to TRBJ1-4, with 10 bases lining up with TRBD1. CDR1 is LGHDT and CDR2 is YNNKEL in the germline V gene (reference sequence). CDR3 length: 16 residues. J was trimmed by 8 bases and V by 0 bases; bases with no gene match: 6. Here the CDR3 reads CASSQDSGTGVEKLFF. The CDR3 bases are TGTGCCAGCAGCCAAGATTCCGGGACAGGGGTAGAAAAACTGTTTTTT.

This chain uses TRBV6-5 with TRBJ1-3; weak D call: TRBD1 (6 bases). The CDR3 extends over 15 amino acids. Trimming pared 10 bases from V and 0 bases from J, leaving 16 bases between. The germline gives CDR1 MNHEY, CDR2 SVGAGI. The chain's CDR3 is CATSTGDYSGNTIYF. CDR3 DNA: TGTGCCACCTCGACAGGAGATTACTCTGGAAACACCATATATTTT.

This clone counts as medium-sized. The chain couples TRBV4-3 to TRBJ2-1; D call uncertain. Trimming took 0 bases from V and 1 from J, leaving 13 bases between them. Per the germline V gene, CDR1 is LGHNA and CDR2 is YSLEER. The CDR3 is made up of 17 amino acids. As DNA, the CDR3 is TGCGCCAGCAGCCAAGAAGCCTCTAGGGCATCCTACAATGAGCAGTTCTTC. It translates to CASSQEASRASYNEQFF.

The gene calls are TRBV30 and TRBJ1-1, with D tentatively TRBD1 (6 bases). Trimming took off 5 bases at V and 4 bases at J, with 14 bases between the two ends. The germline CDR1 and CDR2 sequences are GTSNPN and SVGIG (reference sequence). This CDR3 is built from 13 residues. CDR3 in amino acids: CAWEATGPTEAFF. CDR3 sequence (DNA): TGTGCCTGGGAGGCCACAGGGCCCACTGAAGCTTTCTTT.

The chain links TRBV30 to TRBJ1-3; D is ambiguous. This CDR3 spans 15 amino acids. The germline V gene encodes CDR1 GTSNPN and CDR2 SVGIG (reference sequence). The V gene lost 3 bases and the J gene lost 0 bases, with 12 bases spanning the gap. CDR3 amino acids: CAWSRLGSSGNTIYF. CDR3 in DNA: TGTGCCTGGAGCCGACTCGGGAGCTCTGGAAACACCATATATTTT.